These 3 T cell receptor beta chains originate from one sample sequenced in a study of shared clonotypes between healthy human individuals. Sequencing was performed with immunoSEQ multiplex PCR; in TCRdb, only in-frame clones are kept and a portion is missing. The sample has 75,000 to 100,000 clones; roughly half are singletons. Material: PBMCs. These receptors were collected from a woman between 40 and 50 years old in good health. Some clones in this sample may be carry-over from other donors' samples.

The chain uses TRBV4-1 and TRBJ1-5; possibly TRBD1 for D (5 bases). This CDR3 comprises 14 residues. Trimming shortened V by 1 base and J by 11 bases, and 15 bases separated the two germline ends. Germline values: CDR1 MGHRA, CDR2 YSYEKL. This CDR3 is CASSQGGGHQSQHF. In DNA form, the CDR3 reads TGCGCCAGCAGCCAAGGGGGCGGTCACCAGTCCCAGCATTTT.

This clone was seen ten or more times. CDR3 amino acids: CASSLTRAGQPQHF. CDR3 in DNA: TGTGCCAGCAGTTTAACGCGGGCGGGGCAGCCCCAGCATTTT. The chain uses TRBV28 and TRBJ1-5; D ambiguous. Germline CDR1 is MDHEN and CDR2 is SYDVKM. V was cut by 2 bases and J by 7 bases, with 12 bases left in between. The CDR3 runs 14 residues. The variable domain in full, with the rest retrieved from reference TRBV28 and TRBJ1-5, is DVKVTQSSRYLVKRTGEKVFLECVQDMDHENMFWYRQDPGLGLRLIYFSYDVKMKEKGDIPEGYSVSREKKERFSLILESASTNQTSMYLCASSLTRAGQPQHFGDGTRLSIL.

The rearrangement uses TRBV6-1 and TRBJ2-7, with TRBD1 matching over 9 bases. The CDR3 is made up of 13 amino acids. Germline CDR1 reads MNHNS; CDR2 reads SASEGT. V shed 5 bases, J shed 6 bases, and the junction held 5 bases outside the gene matches. CDR3 bases: TGTGCCAGCAGTCCGGGACAGGGTCTCGAGCAGTACTTC. It yields the protein CASSPGQGLEQYF.